This T cell receptor (beta chain) is from a study of T cell responses to AZD1222 COVID-19 vaccine (dated by TCRdb to the early 2020s). Background for the entire study: AZD1222 recipients with second doses at about 4 weeks or about 12 weeks were pooled, because spike-specific TCR depth and breadth did not differ between schedules. Enrollment into the trials was organized by age into subgroups of 18-55, 56-69 and 70-plus years, and those subgroups contained roughly 150, 30 and 60 TCR-sequenced participants, respectively. A total of more than 230 trial participants underwent TCR sequencing, of whom some 210 received two doses of AZD1222 and approximately 25 received two doses of the MenACWY control vaccine.

Based on the germline V gene, the CDR1 and CDR2 sequences are KGHSH and LQKENI. V is shortened by 3 bases, J by 4 bases, and the region joining them spans 2 bases. The CDR3 contains 11 residues, cysteine and phenylalanine counted. Left in the record is the CDR3 DNA by itself, 33 bases read in frame from the first base. Of note for this clone: Its specific antigen is unknown. No per-base quality is available; no much larger clone lies one base away. This sample includes further DNA sequences coding for the same CDR3.

Results the study describes overall, beyond this receptor: Spike-specific TCR breadth and depth rose significantly after two AZD1222 doses compared with day 0 and with MenACWY recipients. Only a handful of AZD1222 recipients were SARS-CoV-2 seropositive at baseline, limiting conclusions about previously exposed vaccinees. In the small 56-69-year group, the increase in depth fell short of significance, most likely because of low power. No day 14 peak-response samples were available, so repertoires were characterized only after the peak T cell response. Epitopes outside the regions mutated in the B.1.351 and B.1.1.7 variants were reportedly recognized by nearly half of the unique spike-specific TCRs. Vaccine-associated CD4 TCRs spanned the whole spike protein, with dominant responses in regions 160-218 and 743-854. Participants were mostly white British, with more females than males. The authors suggested clonal diversity may have been underestimated.

The CDR3 regions of human TCRbeta chains were analyzed by immunosequencing. The authors processed their data as follows. Repertoire TCRs were matched against a reference library of SARS-CoV-2-specific TCRs generated with the MIRA antigen-specificity platform. Breadth was defined as the fraction of unique TCRs that were SARS-CoV-2-associated. Depth was defined as the fraction of total T cells that were SARS-CoV-2-associated. Using the MIRA data, every spike-specific TCR was mapped to the spike region that the TCR reacted to and assigned to either a CD4 or a CD8 class. Log10-transformed breadth and depth values were compared by one-way ANOVA with Sidak's multiple comparisons tests. Here the immuneACCESS table is served through TCRdb, limited to in-frame sequences with V and J called. Missing clones are a known gap in these copies; in checked studies unresolved V genes cover under half, and the rest lacks a known reason. V and J calls and clone size are copied from that table; D and trimming were computed from the DNA. Recorded for this sample are 110,000 to 150,000 clones; 80% to 90% of them occurred a single time. The ten top clones hold around 8% of the sample.

The meaning of the sample's time point label: baseline before first vaccination. The vaccinee samples were drawn from two UK trials, COV001 and COV002, one of which was a single-blind randomized controlled phase 2/3 trial testing AZD1222 (ChAdOx1 nCoV-19) in healthy adults. For TCRbeta chain sequencing, PBMC samples from trial participants were taken at day 0 and at day 28 after the second dose. The sequencing used peripheral blood, collected on day 0 of AZD1222 vaccination. The sequence is built from TRBV18 and TRBJ2-3; the D gene remains uncertain. This clonotype was obtained from an adult in good health. This receptor has the CDR3 CASSPADTQYF. DNA sequence: TGTGCCAGCTCACCCGCAGATACGCAGTATTTT. The full variable domain, with segments outside the CDR3 supplied by the reference TRBV18 and TRBJ2-3 proteins, appears as NAGVMQNPRHLVRRRGQEARLRCSPMKGHSHVYWYRQLPEEGLKFMVYLQKENIIDESGMPKERFSAEFPKEGPSILRIQQVVRGDSAAYFCASSPADTQYFGPGTRLTVL.